These T cell receptor beta chains were read from a single sample in a study of T cell responses to AZD1222 COVID-19 vaccine. Repertoires were generated with immunoSEQ multiplex PCR, while TCRdb's copy carries only in-frame clones and drops some. Of some 150,000 clones in the sample, around 89% are singletons; the top ten hold around 2.3%. The specimen was peripheral blood, collected on day 0 of AZD1222 vaccination. Receptors originate from an adult in good health. Each CDR3 is given with its conserved first and last residue. The order of the fields is D gene, J gene, V gene, clone size, CDR3 protein, CDR3 DNA. D genes are given only for firm matches. Clone size, where shown, is once, few, many, or a class for clones that have expanded.

TRBD1 | TRBJ2-6 | TRBV19 | . | CASSERTGNVGANVLTF | TGTGCCAGTAGTGAAAGGACAGGGAATGTTGGGGCCAACGTCCTGACTTTC
TRBD1 | TRBJ2-7 | TRBV11-3 | . | CASSSGTGYGEQYF | TGTGCCAGCAGCTCAGGGACAGGGTACGGGGAGCAGTACTTC
. | TRBJ2-1 | TRBV5-1 | . | CASSLGVRGDRDEQFF | TGCGCCAGCAGCTTGGGGGTCCGGGGAGATAGGGATGAGCAGTTCTTC
TRBD1 | TRBJ1-1 | TRBV14 | . | CASSQRHRGLMNTEAFF | TGTGCCAGCAGCCAAAGGCACAGGGGGCTGATGAACACTGAAGCTTTCTTT
. | TRBJ2-2 | TRBV5-1 | . | CASSLGRITGELFF | TGCGCCAGCAGCTTGGGACGGATCACCGGGGAGCTGTTTTTT
. | TRBJ1-1 | TRBV5-1 | . | CASSLAGISQINTEAFF | TGCGCCAGCAGCTTGGCCGGGATTAGTCAGATAAACACTGAAGCTTTCTTT
. | TRBJ2-7 | TRBV3-1/TRBV3-2 | . | CASSQDTGPLIPGYEQYF | TGTGCCAGCAGCCAAGATACGGGGCCGTTGATCCCTGGCTACGAGCAGTACTTC
. | TRBJ1-5 | TRBV6-5 | . | CASHRGFNQPQHF | TGTGCCTCTCATCGGGGGTTCAATCAGCCCCAGCATTTT
. | TRBJ2-7 | TRBV11-2 | . | CASSPGPSYEQYF | TGTGCCAGCAGCCCGGGGCCTTCCTACGAGCAGTACTTC
TRBD1 | TRBJ2-1 | TRBV27 | . | CASSKTGGLYNEQFF | TGTGCCAGCAGTAAGACAGGGGGCCTCTACAATGAGCAGTTCTTC
. | TRBJ1-5 | TRBV2 | . | CASSGGDVNQPQHF | TGTGCCAGCAGTGGAGGGGATGTCAATCAGCCCCAGCATTTT
. | TRBJ2-3 | TRBV27 | . | CASSFRANTDTQYF | TGTGCCAGCAGTTTTAGGGCTAACACAGATACGCAGTATTTT
. | TRBJ2-1 | TRBV6-9 | . | CASKRQFF | TGTGCCAGCAAAAGGCAGTTCTTC
. | TRBJ1-2 | TRBV28 | . | CASSPWGGASGYTF | TGTGCCAGCAGCCCGTGGGGGGGGGCCAGTGGCTACACCTTC
. | TRBJ2-5 | TRBV20-1 | . | CSARGPETQYF | TGCAGTGCTAGAGGGCCAGAGACCCAGTACTTC
. | TRBJ2-7 | TRBV5-6 | once | CASSGIGERYEQYF | TGTGCCAGCAGCGGGATCGGCGAAAGATACGAGCAGTACTTC
. | TRBJ1-1 | TRBV2 | . | CASSEIGPNTEAFF | TGTGCCAGCAGTGAAATAGGGCCAAACACTGAAGCTTTCTTT
. | TRBJ1-3 | TRBV7-9 | . | CASSPGGGATIYF | TGTGCCAGCAGCCCGGGAGGAGGGGCCACCATATATTTT
. | TRBJ2-3 | TRBV7-3 | . | CASTSGVSTDTQYF | TGTGCCAGCACCTCCGGGGTTAGCACAGATACGCAGTATTTT
. | TRBJ2-3 | TRBV27 | . | CASGSSRAAATYF | TGTGCCAGCGGAAGTTCAAGGGCAGCCGCGACGTATTTT
TRBD2 | TRBJ2-2 | TRBV7-3 | . | CASSSTRLAGETGELFF | TGTGCCAGCAGCTCTACCCGACTAGCGGGAGAGACCGGGGAGCTGTTTTTT
. | TRBJ2-7 | TRBV6-5 | once | CASSQLIAYEQYF | TGTGCCAGCAGCCAACTAATAGCCTACGAGCAGTACTTC
TRBD2 | TRBJ2-7 | TRBV28 | . | CASAASGRTYEQYF | TGTGCCAGCGCGGCTAGCGGGCGAACCTACGAGCAGTACTTC
. | TRBJ1-1 | TRBV21-1 | . | CASSKGKGGITEAFF | TGTGCCAGCAGCAAAGGGAAAGGGGGCATCACTGAAGCTTTCTTT
. | TRBJ1-2 | TRBV15 | . | CATSSTGYGYTF | TGTGCCACCAGCTCGACAGGCTATGGCTACACCTTC
. | TRBJ1-6 | TRBV5-1 | . | CASSLDGFASPLHF | TGCGCCAGCAGCTTGGACGGTTTTGCTTCACCCCTCCACTTT
. | TRBJ1-5 | TRBV6-5 | . | CASSYSGEQPQHF | TGTGCCAGCAGTTACTCTGGGGAACAGCCCCAGCATTTT
TRBD1 | TRBJ1-4 | TRBV5-1 | . | CASSAGTGSREKLFF | TGCGCCAGCAGCGCTGGGACAGGGTCCCGAGAAAAACTGTTTTTT
. | TRBJ2-7 | TRBV30 | . | CAWRDRHYEQYF | TGTGCCTGGAGAGACAGGCACTACGAGCAGTACTTC
. | TRBJ1-1 | TRBV10-3 | . | CASFGGGTEAFF | TGTGCCAGCTTTGGGGGCGGCACTGAAGCTTTCTTT
TRBD2 | TRBJ2-5 | TRBV5-4 | . | CASSPSGRAGETQYF | TGTGCCAGCAGCCCTAGCGGGAGGGCCGGGGAGACCCAGTACTTC
TRBD1 | TRBJ2-7 | TRBV29-1 | . | CSVTGTGLYEQYF | TGCAGCGTTACCGGGACAGGGCTTTACGAGCAGTACTTC
. | TRBJ2-1 | TRBV29-1 | . | CSVGRRGGGNEQFF | TGCAGCGTTGGAAGGCGGGGAGGGGGCAATGAGCAGTTCTTC
. | TRBJ2-2 | TRBV6-2/TRBV6-3 | . | CASSYSLATGELFF | TGTGCCAGCAGTTACTCCCTGGCCACCGGGGAGCTGTTTTTT
TRBD2 | TRBJ2-3 | TRBV5-1 | . | CASSTGLAGRTDTQYF | TGCGCCAGCAGCACCGGACTAGCGGGTAGGACAGATACGCAGTATTTT
. | TRBJ1-2 | TRBV29-1 | . | CSVVSGLYGYTF | TGCAGCGTTGTATCCGGGTTGTATGGCTACACCTTC
. | TRBJ1-5 | TRBV28 | once | CASSSGLQPQHF | TGTGCCAGCAGTTCCGGTTTGCAGCCCCAGCATTTT
. | TRBJ2-2 | TRBV2 | . | CASSEEGTGELFF | TGTGCCAGCAGTGAAGAGGGAACCGGGGAGCTGTTTTTT
. | TRBJ2-7 | TRBV7-3 | . | CASGRGSSYEQYF | TGTGCCAGCGGTCGGGGGAGCTCCTACGAGCAGTACTTC
. | TRBJ2-1 | TRBV27 | . | CASSLNPPPGGDSGPWSSYNEQFF | TGTGCCAGCAGTTTAAACCCCCCGCCCGGAGGGGACTCGGGACCCTGGAGCTCCTACAATGAGCAGTTCTTC
. | TRBJ2-2 | TRBV7-7 | . | CASSLLGQNTGELFF | TGTGCTAGCAGCTTACTTGGACAGAACACCGGGGAGCTGTTTTTT
. | TRBJ1-1 | TRBV2 | . | CASSPTLRGTEAFF | TGTGCCAGCAGTCCAACTCTCCGGGGCACTGAAGCTTTCTTT
. | TRBJ1-5 | TRBV19 | many | CASSMQGINQPQHF | TGTGCCAGTAGTATGCAGGGGATCAATCAGCCCCAGCATTTT
. | TRBJ1-2 | TRBV18 | . | CASSPTGSGYTF | TGTGCCAGCTCACCCACTGGGAGCGGCTACACCTTC
TRBD2 | TRBJ2-5 | TRBV5-4 | . | CASSSDGTSGSQETQYF | TGTGCCAGCAGCTCGGACGGGACTAGCGGGAGTCAAGAGACCCAGTACTTC
. | TRBJ1-6 | TRBV18 | . | CASSPKDFSPLHF | TGTGCCAGCTCACCTAAGGACTTTTCACCCCTCCACTTT
. | TRBJ2-2 | TRBV23-1 | . | CASSHTAGEAGELFF | TGCGCCAGCAGTCATACTGCCGGGGAGGCCGGGGAGCTGTTTTTT
TRBD1 | TRBJ1-3 | TRBV5-6 | . | CASSLGRQGATGNTIYF | TGTGCCAGCAGCTTGGGGAGACAGGGGGCTACTGGAAACACCATATATTTT
. | TRBJ2-2 | TRBV18 | . | CASSPPGVDTGELFF | TGTGCCAGCTCACCACCAGGGGTGGACACCGGGGAGCTGTTTTTT
. | TRBJ2-7 | TRBV7-8 | . | CASSVRGALRYEQYF | TGTGCCAGCAGCGTCAGGGGGGCCCTTCGGTACGAGCAGTACTTC
. | TRBJ1-1 | TRBV11-1 | . | CASSLRRGNTEAFF | TGTGCCAGCAGCTTGCGACGGGGGAACACTGAAGCTTTCTTT
TRBD2 | TRBJ2-3 | TRBV27 | . | CASSLLTSGSATDTQYF | TGTGCCAGCAGCCTTTTGACTAGCGGGAGTGCAACAGATACGCAGTATTTT
. | TRBJ2-6 | TRBV18 | . | CASSLGTIVSGANVLTF | TGTGCCAGCTCACTTGGCACCATCGTCTCTGGGGCCAACGTCCTGACTTTC
. | TRBJ2-7 | TRBV28 | few | CASSLSKSGISGDEQYF | TGTGCCAGCAGTTTAAGTAAATCGGGGATCTCGGGAGACGAGCAGTACTTC
. | TRBJ1-2 | TRBV5-6 | . | CASSTREDYGYTF | TGTGCCAGCAGCACCAGGGAAGACTATGGCTACACCTTC
. | TRBJ1-2 | TRBV2 | . | CASSETHIYGYTF | TGTGCCAGCAGTGAAACTCACATCTATGGCTACACCTTC
. | TRBJ1-1 | TRBV15 | . | CATSRDRGPLAEAFF | TGTGCCACCAGCAGAGATCGGGGCCCCTTGGCTGAAGCTTTCTTT